Listed below are T cell receptor beta chains from one sample, sequenced in a study of blood T cell repertoires in COVID-19. The table came from immunoSEQ multiplex PCR; TCRdb's copy has only in-frame clones and leaves some out. The sample holds about 68,000 clones, roughly nine tenths seen once. Sequenced sample: peripheral blood. The receptor source for this set is a man aged 45-60 years with COVID-19, enrolled during active disease. CDR3s include the opening cysteine and the closing phenylalanine or tryptophan. A D gene is named only where the DNA matches it firmly. A clone size is listed for some rows: how often the clone was seen (once, few, many), or a class if it is expanded.

>.|TRBJ2-3|TRBV5-6|.
CASSLWGRARADTQYF
TGTGCCAGCAGCTTGTGGGGGCGGGCTAGGGCAGATACGCAGTATTTT
>.|TRBJ2-1|TRBV7-9|.
CASSHEVKNNEQFF
TGTGCCAGCAGCCATGAGGTCAAGAACAATGAGCAGTTCTTC
>.|TRBJ2-5|TRBV5-1|TRBD2
CASSAVPGGSETQYF
TGCGCCAGCTCGGCCGTCCCGGGAGGATCAGAGACCCAGTACTTC
>.|TRBJ2-7|TRBV2|TRBD2
CASSERVGLSFAYEQYF
TGTGCCAGCAGTGAAAGGGTGGGACTAAGCTTCGCCTACGAGCAGTACTTC
>once|TRBJ2-5|TRBV6-1|TRBD2
CASSEGLAGGETQYF
TGTGCCAGCAGTGAAGGACTAGCGGGAGGAGAGACCCAGTACTTC
>.|TRBJ1-1|TRBV7-9|.
CASNNIPRDTEAFF
TGTGCCAGCAACAACATACCGCGGGACACTGAAGCTTTCTTT
>.|TRBJ2-3|TRBV3-1/TRBV3-2|.
CASSQAGTTKTETQYF
TGTGCCAGCAGCCAAGCCGGGACAACCAAAACCGAGACGCAGTATTTT
>once|TRBJ1-1|TRBV14|.
CASSQKQGLPEAFF
TGTGCCAGCAGCCAAAAGCAGGGGCTCCCTGAAGCTTTCTTT
>.|TRBJ1-1|TRBV25-1|.
CASSEYTTGEAFF
TGTGCCAGCAGTGAATATACGACAGGTGAAGCTTTCTTT
>.|TRBJ2-5|TRBV11-2|TRBD1
CASSLDWGQGGETQYF
TGTGCCAGCAGCTTAGATTGGGGACAGGGGGGAGAGACCCAGTACTTC